Sequencing of this T cell receptor beta chain was carried out in a study of blood T cell repertoires in COVID-19. For the study at large: The cDNA or gDNA used as material had been derived from T cells, B-cell-depleted T cells, or PBMCs.

Those who participated ranged in age from roughly 18 to 90 years and resided in 20 to 30 US areas. Recovered status applied to Cohort 3 donors who had two consecutive negative PCRs. It also applied to those with clearance or with symptom resolution. Per the authors' pipeline: Nucleated cell counts were estimated from reference gene primer amplification. The repertoire was sequenced with immunoSEQ multiplex PCR; TCRdb's copy has only in-frame clones and lacks some. D and trimming come from the DNA, and the V and J calls and clone size come from that table. The sample yields roughly 500,000 clones, approximately 86% seen once. CDR3 length equals 13 residues. J gave up 5 bases and V 6 bases, and 4 bases lay outside the gene matches.

The receptor's source is a woman aged 60-75 years who had recovered from COVID-19. V gene TRBV12-3 or TRBV12-4 combines with J gene TRBJ1-1, with TRBD1 identical over 9 bases. Source material: PBMCs or T cells enriched from blood (not recorded which). The CDR3 DNA sequence: TGTGCCAGCAGACAGGGGGCTAGAACTGAAGCTTTCTTT. Translation gives CASRQGARTEAFF.